One sample yielded the 32 T cell receptor beta chains listed below, sequenced in a study of a mutant IDH1 vaccine in newly diagnosed glioma. The time point: week 35, safety follow-up. Each dose of the vaccine consisted of 300 ug of mutant IDH1 20-mer peptide, with topical imiquimod. Using immunoSEQ multiplex PCR, the repertoire was profiled, and TCRdb retains in-frame clones only, with some absent. Here the sample spans just under 70,000 clones, less than 90% being singletons. These TCRs are of unknown antigen specificity. Sequenced here: PBMCs, sampled from a glioma patient whose treatment included an IDH1 peptide vaccine. All receptors come from a young man with glioma.

A word on this clone: The junction differs from germline at one of its ends, possibly a read error. The J gene is TRBJ1-1, the V gene TRBV15; the D gene is possibly TRBD1 (6 bases). This CDR3 comprises 10 residues. Germline CDR1 reads LNHNV; CDR2 reads YYDKDF (reference sequence). CDR3 protein: CATSGSTGYF. For the CDR3, the DNA is TGTGCCACCAGCGGATCGACAGGCTACTTT.

The chain recombines TRBV6-5 with TRBJ2-5, with TRBD1 as a possible D gene (5 bases). The CDR3 extends over 14 amino acids. CDR1 is MNHEY, CDR2 SVGAGI, per germline. V was cut by 0 bases and J by 7 bases, with 12 bases left in between. The CDR3 loop is CASSYSTLRGTQYF. The DNA of the CDR3 is TGTGCCAGCAGTTACTCGACTTTAAGGGGGACCCAGTACTTC.

In the case of this clone: An end of the junction differs from the germline gene, which may be a read error. J is TRBJ2-2 and V is TRBV7-2; no definite D call. Per the germline V gene, CDR1 is SGHTA and CDR2 is FQGNSA. CDR3 length equals 13 residues. The CDR3 coding sequence is TGTGCCAGCAGCCCTCGGACCCCCGGAGAGCTGTTTTTT. This sequence encodes CASSPRTPGELFF. Based on the CDR3 plus reference TRBV7-2 and TRBJ2-2, the full variable domain is GAGVSQSPSNKVTEKGKDVELRCDPISGHTALYWYRQSLGQGLEFLIYFQGNSAPDKSGLPSDRFSAERTGGSVSTLTIQRTQQEDSAVYLCASSPRTPGELFFGEGSRLTVL.

V usage is TRBV9 and J usage is TRBJ2-7; D uncertain. Trimming removed 0 bases at V and 0 bases at J, with 7 bases between. The CDR3 sequence is 14 residues long. The germline V gene encodes CDR1 SGDLS and CDR2 YYNGEE. The CDR3 coding sequence is TGTGCCAGCAGCGTAGATTCTAGCTCCTACGAGCAGTACTTC. Its protein is CASSVDSSSYEQYF.

The chain joins TRBV7-9 to TRBJ1-1; D gene unclear. CDR3 size: 13 residues. Germline CDR1 reads SEHNR; CDR2 reads FQNEAQ (reference sequence). The V end lost 9 bases, the J end lost 1 base, and 12 bases lay between the germline ends. The CDR3 region is CARTQNPNTEAFF. CDR3 in DNA: TGTGCCAGAACACAGAACCCGAACACTGAAGCTTTCTTT.

The J gene is TRBJ1-5, the V gene TRBV6-6, with 11 bases matching TRBD1. The J segment lost 4 bases and the V segment lost 2 bases, leaving 4 bases of the junction unmatched. The germline V gene encodes CDR1 MNHNY and CDR2 SVGAGI (reference sequence). The CDR3 contains 16 residues. The CDR3 protein is CASSYGQGAGNQPQHF. In DNA form, the CDR3 reads TGTGCCAGCAGTTACGGACAGGGGGCTGGAAATCAGCCCCAGCATTTT.

The CDR3 sequence is CASSQLREGSTEAFF. DNA for the CDR3: TGTGCCAGCAGCCAACTTAGAGAAGGGAGCACTGAAGCTTTCTTT. This chain uses TRBV6-5 with TRBJ1-1; D remains ambiguous. Germline CDR1 is MNHEY and CDR2 is SVGAGI. The CDR3 consists of 15 residues. V lost 6 bases and J 4 bases, leaving 18 bases between the germline ends.

The chain carries TRBV30 and TRBJ2-1, with 7 positions matching TRBD2. With V trimmed by 5 bases and J by 2 bases, 18 bases remained unmatched. Germline loops: CDR1 GTSNPN, CDR2 SVGIG (reference sequence). This CDR3 comprises 18 residues. The chain's CDR3 is CAWGGPGGGRGAYNEQFF. DNA of the CDR3: TGTGCCTGGGGAGGACCCGGGGGAGGTCGGGGGGCCTACAATGAGCAGTTCTTC. Supplemented by reference TRBV30 and TRBJ2-1, the full variable domain reads SQTIHQWPATLVQPVGSPLSLECTVEGTSNPNLYWYRQAAGRGLQLLFYSVGIGQISSEVPQNLSASRPQDRQFILSSKKLLLSDSGFYLCAWGGPGGGRGAYNEQFFGPGTRLTVL.

This clone was found a few times. This chain joins TRBV7-6 and TRBJ1-1; D may be TRBD1 (5 bases). Germline V CDR1 and CDR2: SGHVS, FNYEAQ. There are 14 residues in the CDR3. V was trimmed by 7 bases and J by 4 bases, leaving 16 bases between them. The CDR3, as DNA: TGTGCCAGCAACTCACAGGAATTAAGCACTGAAGCTTTCTTT. This translates into CASNSQELSTEAFF.

The chain is built from TRBV7-9 and TRBJ2-5; D is undetermined. Germline CDR1 SEHNR, CDR2 FQNEAQ (reference sequence). Trimming left V 1 base short and J 3 bases short, with 9 bases between. There are 14 residues in the CDR3. The CDR3 DNA sequence: TGTGCCAGCAGCTTAGAGGACCGAGAAGAGACCCAGTACTTC. Protein sequence: CASSLEDREETQYF.

The V and J genes are TRBV4-3 and TRBJ2-1, with D maybe TRBD2 (6 bases). This CDR3 has 17 amino acids. CDR1 and CDR2 (germline): LGHNA, YSLEER. Between the trimmed V and J ends, which lost 1 base and 0 bases, there was a span of 13 bases. This chain's CDR3 is CASSQVESSASYNEQFF. The CDR3 DNA reads TGCGCCAGCAGCCAAGTAGAATCTAGCGCCTCCTACAATGAGCAGTTCTTC.

The chain has TRBV25-1 and TRBJ1-2; D is perhaps TRBD1 (5 bases). V lost 3 bases to trimming and J lost 8 bases, with 16 bases between them. This CDR3 is 14 amino acids long. In germline, CDR1 is MGHDK, CDR2 SYGVNS. CDR3 loop: CASSDMTVPHGYTF. DNA for the CDR3: TGTGCCAGCAGTGATATGACAGTCCCTCACGGCTACACCTTC.

This clone has just a few counts. The V and J genes are TRBV18 and TRBJ1-5; D gene uncertain. V was shortened by 3 bases and J by 0 bases, with 6 bases between the two germline ends. The CDR3 totals 14 residues. Germline V gene data show CDR1 as KGHSH and CDR2 as LQKENI. The chain's CDR3 is CASSPTNSNQPQHF. In DNA form, the CDR3 reads TGTGCCAGCTCACCGACGAATAGCAATCAGCCCCAGCATTTT.

The chain uses TRBV6-5 and TRBJ2-7, with 8 bases aligning to TRBD2. The CDR3 consists of 14 residues. In germline, CDR1 is MNHEY, CDR2 SVGAGI. J gave up 1 base and V 4 bases, and 3 bases lay outside the gene matches. The CDR3 reads CASSSSGRSYEQYF. DNA of the CDR3: TGTGCCAGCAGTTCTAGCGGGCGTTCCTACGAGCAGTACTTC.

CDR3 nucleotide sequence: TGTGCCAGCTCACTCCAAAGGACAGGGGGCAGTGAAAAACTGTTTTTT. As protein: CASSLQRTGGSEKLFF. This chain joins TRBV18 and TRBJ1-4; TRBD1 matches at 11 bases. The length of the CDR3 is 16 residues. The trim removed 4 bases at V and 7 bases at J, leaving 8 bases unmatched. CDR1 KGHSH and CDR2 LQKENI come from the germline V gene. Supplemented by reference TRBV18 and TRBJ1-4, the full variable domain reads NAGVMQNPRHLVRRRGQEARLRCSPMKGHSHVYWYRQLPEEGLKFMVYLQKENIIDESGMPKERFSAEFPKEGPSILRIQQVVRGDSAAYFCASSLQRTGGSEKLFFGSGTQLSVL.

The chain carries TRBV4-2 and TRBJ1-1; D remains unclear. Between the trimmed V and J ends, which lost 6 bases and 7 bases, there was a span of 21 bases. Germline-derived CDR1 and CDR2 are LGHNA and YNFKEQ. CDR3 length equals 15 residues. The CDR3 protein is CASRSSSTLGGEAFF. In DNA, the CDR3 is TGTGCCAGCAGGTCATCATCGACCTTAGGTGGTGAAGCTTTCTTT.

The chain is built from TRBV28 and TRBJ1-2; D not resolved. Trimming removed 5 bases from V and 1 base from J, with 11 bases in between. Germline V gene lookup returns CDR1 MDHEN and CDR2 SYDVKM. There are 14 residues in the CDR3. CDR3 bases: TGTGCCAGCAGTATGGCCGACCATAACTATGGCTACACCTTC. Its translation: CASSMADHNYGYTF.

This chain links TRBV7-9 with TRBJ1-5, with D unclear. CDR1 and CDR2 from the germline V gene are SEHNR and FQNEAQ (reference sequence). V shed 4 bases and J shed 4 bases, with 17 bases lying between them. The CDR3 has 16 residues. CDR3: CASSSVTGISNQPQHF. The CDR3 DNA sequence: TGTGCCAGCAGCTCCGTTACGGGGATATCAAATCAGCCCCAGCATTTT.

This clone was recorded only once. The chain links TRBV6-5 to TRBJ1-1, with D maybe TRBD1 (6 bases). The V end was cut by 7 bases, the J end by 3 bases, with 15 bases between. Germline lookup yields CDR1 MNHEY and CDR2 SVGAGI. This CDR3 is built from 14 residues. CDR3 nucleotides: TGTGCCAGCACCCAGGACAGTGAAGACACTGAAGCTTTCTTT. Amino acids: CASTQDSEDTEAFF.

CDR3 amino acids: CASLGQYSYEQYF. The CDR3 DNA reads as TGTGCCAGCCTGGGACAGTACTCCTACGAGCAGTACTTC. This rearrangement joins TRBV2 to TRBJ2-7; 7 positions agree with TRBD1. The length of the CDR3 is 13 residues. Germline lookup yields CDR1 SNHLY and CDR2 FYNNEI. Unmatched junction bases numbered 4, after V lost 8 bases and J lost 0 bases.

The chain employs TRBV7-2 and TRBJ2-7; 8 bases are a match to TRBD2. The trim removed 5 bases at V and 0 bases at J, leaving 6 bases unmatched. CDR3 length equals 15 residues. Germline V gene data show CDR1 as SGHTA and CDR2 as FQGNSA. CDR3 loop: CASSPREGSSYEQYF. The CDR3 DNA reads as TGTGCCAGCAGCCCCCGGGAGGGCAGCTCCTACGAGCAGTACTTC.

This sequence joins TRBV19 and TRBJ1-1, with D unresolved. CDR3 length equals 15 residues. V was cut by 1 base and J by 2 bases, with 11 bases left in between. Germline values: CDR1 LNHDA, CDR2 SQIVND (reference sequence). This CDR3 is CASSIADVFNTEAFF. CDR3 DNA sequence: TGTGCCAGTAGTATAGCAGACGTCTTTAACACTGAAGCTTTCTTT.

DNA of the CDR3: TGTGCCAGCAGTTTTGGCAATGAGCAGTTCTTC. Protein sequence: CASSFGNEQFF. The rearrangement uses TRBV27 and TRBJ2-1; no reliable D call. There are 11 residues in the CDR3. V was trimmed by 3 bases and J by 6 bases, leaving 3 bases between them. CDR1 is MNHEY and CDR2 is SMNVEV in the germline V gene (reference sequence).

The V call is TRBV29-1, the J call TRBJ2-3; D is unresolved. Trimming removed 3 bases at V and 6 bases at J, with 7 bases between. This CDR3 contains 11 residues. Per the germline V gene, CDR1 is SQVTM and CDR2 is ANQGSEA. The CDR3 loop is CSVERHDTQYF. CDR3 nucleotide sequence: TGCAGCGTTGAGCGGCATGATACGCAGTATTTT.

The CDR3 reads CAWSRGTFPGGNQPQHF. The DNA of the CDR3 is TGTGCCTGGAGCAGAGGGACTTTCCCTGGGGGCAATCAGCCCCAGCATTTT. The V gene is TRBV30, the J gene TRBJ1-5, with a possible D match to TRBD1 (5 bases). Germline V gene lookup returns CDR1 GTSNPN and CDR2 SVGIG (reference sequence). The V end lost 3 bases, the J end lost 2 bases, and 20 bases lay between the germline ends. The CDR3 contains 17 residues.

V is TRBV5-1 and J is TRBJ2-7, with 8 bases identical to TRBD1. The CDR3 spans 13 residues. J was trimmed by 3 bases and V by 5 bases; bases with no gene match: 4. CDR1 is SGHRS, CDR2 YFSETQ, per germline. The CDR3 DNA reads as TGCGCCAGCAGGGGGACAGGTCTCTACGAGCAGTACTTC. Translation: CASRGTGLYEQYF.

The rearrangement links TRBV9 to TRBJ2-1; the D is unclear. V dropped 5 bases and J dropped 5 bases, with 11 bases sitting between them. CDR3 size: 13 residues. Germline CDR1 and CDR2: SGDLS and YYNGEE. CDR3 sequence (DNA): TGTGCCAGCAGGGGTCTAGTAAACAATGAGCAGTTCTTC. This sequence encodes CASRGLVNNEQFF.

The chain is built from TRBV5-1 and TRBJ2-7, with D perhaps given as TRBD1 or TRBD2 (5 bases each). Germline assignment: CDR1 SGHRS and CDR2 YFSETQ. The CDR3 spans 16 residues. Between the trimmed V and J ends, which lost 0 bases and 1 base, there was a span of 14 bases. CDR3 residues: CASSLARGAASYEQYF. The CDR3 DNA reads as TGCGCCAGCAGCTTGGCGAGAGGGGCAGCTTCCTACGAGCAGTACTTC. Complete variable domain (other parts from reference TRBV5-1 and TRBJ2-7): KAGVTQTPRYLIKTRGQQVTLSCSPISGHRSVSWYQQTPGQGLQFLFEYFSETQRNKGNFPGRFSGRQFSNSRSEMNVSTLELGDSALYLCASSLARGAASYEQYFGPGTRLTVT.

On this clone itself: The same CDR3 arises from other DNA sequences in this sample as well. The J gene is TRBJ1-1, the V gene TRBV18; no reliable D call. The germline V and J ends were trimmed by 1 base and 1 base, with 4 bases remaining between them. CDR3 size: 13 residues. The germline gives CDR1 KGHSH, CDR2 LQKENI. CDR3 loop: CASSPLGNTEAFF. DNA for the CDR3: TGTGCCAGCTCACCACTTGGGAACACTGAAGCTTTCTTT.

The genes are TRBV6-6 and TRBJ2-3; the match to TRBD2 covers 10 bases. CDR3 length equals 15 residues. Trimming took 2 bases from V and 4 from J; bases not matched to a gene: 3. Germline V gives CDR1 MNHNY, CDR2 SVGAGI (reference sequence). CDR3 sequence reads: CASSYLAGVPDTQYF. The CDR3 DNA sequence: TGTGCCAGCAGTTACCTAGCGGGGGTCCCAGATACGCAGTATTTT.

This sequence joins TRBV2 and TRBJ1-1; D is unclear. The CDR3 sequence is 13 residues long. The germline gives CDR1 SNHLY, CDR2 FYNNEI. Trimming removed 5 bases from V and 0 bases from J, with 7 bases in between. Here the CDR3 reads CASSSQVNTEAFF. CDR3 in DNA: TGTGCCAGCAGTTCTCAGGTGAACACTGAAGCTTTCTTT.

The chain has TRBV15 and TRBJ1-5, with D possibly TRBD1 on 5 matching bases. The V end was cut by 1 base, the J end by 5 bases, with 12 bases between. Germline loops: CDR1 LNHNV, CDR2 YYDKDF (reference sequence). The CDR3 spans 15 residues. In nucleotides, the CDR3 is TGTGCCACCAGCAGAGGGGGGGACGGGTATCAGCCCCAGCATTTT. Protein sequence: CATSRGGDGYQPQHF.